The 26 T cell receptor beta chains presented below share a single source sample, sequenced in a study of blood T cell repertoires in COVID-19. Some clones are missing from TCRdb's copy, which holds only in-frame ones; the method was immunoSEQ multiplex PCR. This repertoire shows about 220,000 clones, around 80% found once; its top ten account for about 20%. Material: peripheral blood. The receptors originated from a young man with active or convalescent COVID-19.

The chain couples TRBV6-2 or TRBV6-3 to TRBJ1-2; the D gene is possibly TRBD1 (6 bases). CDR3 length: 13 residues. Germline values: CDR1 MNHEY, CDR2 SVGEGT. Trimming removed 4 bases at V and 3 bases at J, with 9 bases between. CDR3 sequence reads: CASSSTGYYGYTF. The CDR3 nucleotides read TGTGCCAGCAGTTCCACAGGGTACTATGGCTACACCTTC.

The chain links TRBV3-1 (or the pseudogene TRBV3-2) to TRBJ2-6; tentative D call: TRBD2 (5 bases). This CDR3 is built from 16 residues. Trimming cost V 1 base and J 1 base, with 8 bases left between them. Germline values: CDR1 LGHDT, CDR2 YNNKEL (reference sequence). In DNA form, the CDR3 reads TGTGCCAGCAGCCAAGTCCGGGAATCTGGGGCCAACGTCCTGACTTTC. Translating gives CASSQVRESGANVLTF.

The chain joins TRBV15 to TRBJ1-2; D gene unclear. Per germline, CDR1 LNHNV and CDR2 YYDKDF (reference sequence). V lost 1 base and J 3 bases, leaving 9 bases between the germline ends. This CDR3 has 14 amino acids. The CDR3 nucleotides are TGTGCCACCAGCAGAGGCGGCATGGACTATGGCTACACCTTC. Encoded protein: CATSRGGMDYGYTF. Full variable domain (outside the CDR3, taken from reference TRBV15 and TRBJ1-2): DAMVIQNPRYQVTQFGKPVTLSCSQTLNHNVMYWYQQKSSQAPKLLFHYYDKDFNNEADTPDNFQSRRPNTSFCFLDIRSPGLGDTAMYLCATSRGGMDYGYTFGSGTRLTVV.

CDR3 residues: CASRRNYGYTF. CDR3 DNA sequence: TGTGCCAGTCGCAGAAACTATGGCTACACCTTC. The chain joins TRBV19 to TRBJ1-2, with D unresolved. Looked up from germline, CDR1 is LNHDA and CDR2 is SQIVND (reference sequence). The V and J ends lost 8 bases and 2 bases respectively, with 6 bases between them. CDR3 length: 11 amino acids.

The V and J genes are TRBV10-3 and TRBJ1-1, with D perhaps matching TRBD1 (5 bases). Per the germline V gene, CDR1 is ENHRY and CDR2 is SYGVKD. This CDR3 contains 18 residues. The ends were cut back, 10 bases at V and 0 bases at J, with 27 bases in the middle. CDR3 in DNA: TGTGCCACCCGGAAAGTACAGGCGGGGAATAGGATGAACACTGAAGCTTTCTTT. It is translated as CATRKVQAGNRMNTEAFF.

The V and J genes are TRBV19 and TRBJ1-5, with D possibly TRBD1 on 5 matching bases. The CDR3 spans 12 residues. CDR1 and CDR2 (germline): LNHDA, SQIVND (reference sequence). V was cut by 9 bases and J by 4 bases, with 10 bases left in between. CDR3 DNA sequence: TGTGCCAGGGGAACAGGTAATCAGCCCCAGCATTTT. Translated: CARGTGNQPQHF.

J is TRBJ2-2 and V is TRBV2, with D maybe TRBD1 (6 bases). Per germline, CDR1 SNHLY and CDR2 FYNNEI. This CDR3 spans 15 amino acids. Trimming pared 6 bases from V and 2 bases from J, leaving 13 bases between. The CDR3 sequence: CASRGAKRNTGELFF. DNA for the CDR3: TGTGCCAGCAGGGGGGCAAAGCGTAACACCGGGGAGCTGTTTTTT.

This chain uses TRBV28 with TRBJ2-7; D is uncertain. Germline V gene data show CDR1 as MDHEN and CDR2 as SYDVKM. CDR3 length: 15 amino acids. V was cut by 8 bases and J by 2 bases, with 19 bases left in between. CDR3 DNA sequence: TGTGCCAGCGACACCCGAGTGACATCCACCTACGAGCAGTACTTC. Encoded protein: CASDTRVTSTYEQYF. Drawing the rest from reference TRBV28 and TRBJ2-7, the complete variable domain is DVKVTQSSRYLVKRTGEKVFLECVQDMDHENMFWYRQDPGLGLRLIYFSYDVKMKEKGDIPEGYSVSREKKERFSLILESASTNQTSMYLCASDTRVTSTYEQYFGPGTRLTVT.

The V and J genes are TRBV5-1 and TRBJ1-6; the D gene is possibly TRBD1 (6 bases). CDR3 size: 15 residues. V lost 0 bases and J lost 7, with 11 bases in between. Per the germline V gene, CDR1 is SGHRS and CDR2 is YFSETQ. The CDR3 bases are TGCGCCAGCAGCTTGGGCAGGGGATCCAATTCACCCCTCCACTTT. Translated: CASSLGRGSNSPLHF. Together with reference TRBV5-1 and TRBJ1-6, the CDR3 gives the full variable domain: KAGVTQTPRYLIKTRGQQVTLSCSPISGHRSVSWYQQTPGQGLQFLFEYFSETQRNKGNFPGRFSGRQFSNSRSEMNVSTLELGDSALYLCASSLGRGSNSPLHFGNGTRLTVT.

This sequence joins TRBV5-8 and TRBJ1-4; D unclear. V was pared by 0 bases and J by 7 bases, with 10 bases between. Germline V gene data show CDR1 as SGHTS and CDR2 as YDEGEE. The CDR3 runs 14 residues. DNA for the CDR3: TGTGCCAGCAGCTTGGCTCGTCGGGGTGAAAAACTGTTTTTT. Protein product: CASSLARRGEKLFF. The full variable domain, its missing parts supplied by reference TRBV5-8 and TRBJ1-4, is EAGVTQSPTHLIKTRGQQATLRCSPISGHTSVYWYQQALGLGLQFLLWYDEGEERNRGNFPPRFSGRQFPNYSSELNVNALELEDSALYLCASSLARRGEKLFFGSGTQLSVL.

The chain links TRBV7-2 to TRBJ1-5, with 7 bases aligning to TRBD1. The CDR3 is 15 residues long. V lost 5 bases, J lost 6 bases, and 10 bases stayed unmatched. Germline-derived CDR1 and CDR2 are SGHTA and FQGNSA. The CDR3 protein is CASSPQGDLSQPQHF. The CDR3 DNA is TGTGCCAGCAGCCCCCAGGGGGACCTCAGTCAGCCCCAGCATTTT.

The rearrangement joins TRBV30 to TRBJ1-1, with D unresolved. The V end lost 2 bases, the J end lost 2 bases, and 9 bases lay between the germline ends. This CDR3 has 13 amino acids. In germline, CDR1 is GTSNPN, CDR2 SVGIG (reference sequence). The CDR3 sequence: CAWSKTPNTEAFF. CDR3 in DNA: TGTGCCTGGAGTAAGACACCAAACACTGAAGCTTTCTTT.

The rearrangement links TRBV29-1 to TRBJ2-2; possibly TRBD2 for D (6 bases). From germline, CDR1 is SQVTM and CDR2 ANQGSEA. The CDR3 has 13 residues. V was clipped by 3 bases and J by 7 bases, with 12 bases between them. In DNA, the CDR3 is TGCAGCGTTGACGGGAGTGGCGGCGGGGAGCTGTTTTTT. Amino acid sequence: CSVDGSGGGELFF.

The chain combines TRBV6-5 with TRBJ1-2; TRBD1 matches 7 bases. Germline V gene lookup returns CDR1 MNHEY and CDR2 SVGAGI. CDR3 size: 14 residues. Trimming at V came to 1 base and at J to 4 bases, leaving 3 bases not matched to a gene. CDR3 residues: CASSYYRTGYGYTF. The CDR3 region has the DNA TGTGCCAGCAGTTACTATCGGACAGGCTATGGCTACACCTTC.

The chain has TRBV5-1 and TRBJ2-2, with D perhaps matching TRBD1 (7 bases). This CDR3 contains 16 residues. Germline CDR1 reads SGHRS; CDR2 reads YFSETQ. Trimming removed 0 bases from V and 3 bases from J, with 12 bases in between. CDR3 residues: CASSLDVRGDTGELFF. As DNA, the CDR3 is TGCGCCAGCAGCTTGGATGTCAGGGGGGACACCGGGGAGCTGTTTTTT.

This clone has ten or more counts. CDR3 residues: CASGGGTEAFF. CDR3 bases: TGTGCCAGCGGGGGAGGGACTGAAGCTTTCTTT. The gene calls are TRBV2 and TRBJ1-1; D perhaps matches TRBD1 (5 bases). The CDR3 loop spans 11 amino acids. Germline loops: CDR1 SNHLY, CDR2 FYNNEI. Trimming left V 8 bases short and J 5 bases short, with 9 bases between.

This chain connects TRBV9 to TRBJ2-3; 7 bases are a match to TRBD2. There are 16 residues in the CDR3. V shed 0 bases, J shed 2 bases, and the junction held 6 bases outside the gene matches. The germline CDR1 and CDR2 sequences are SGDLS and YYNGEE. Here the CDR3 DNA reads TGTGCCAGCAGCGTAGGGGCTAGCGGATACACAGATACGCAGTATTTT. Protein sequence: CASSVGASGYTDTQYF. Full variable domain (missing parts from reference TRBV9 and TRBJ2-3): DSGVTQTPKHLITATGQRVTLRCSPRSGDLSVYWYQQSLDQGLQFLIQYYNGEERAKGNILERFSAQQFPDLHSELNLSSLELGDSALYFCASSVGASGYTDTQYFGPGTRLTVL.

The chain recombines TRBV6-4 with TRBJ2-1; the D gene is possibly TRBD1 (6 bases). V lost 0 bases, J lost 7 bases, and 7 bases lay in between. Germline CDR1 MRHNA, CDR2 SNTAGT. The CDR3 loop spans 13 amino acids. The DNA for the CDR3 is TGTGCCAGCAGTGACTCAACAGGGAATGAGCAGTTCTTC. Its protein product is CASSDSTGNEQFF.

The rearrangement links TRBV19 to TRBJ1-5; D perhaps matches TRBD1 (5 bases). This CDR3 has 15 amino acids. Germline loops: CDR1 LNHDA, CDR2 SQIVND (reference sequence). The germline V and J ends were trimmed by 3 bases and 0 bases, with 9 bases remaining between them. This CDR3 reads CASSMRQYSNQPQHF. The CDR3 DNA reads TGTGCCAGTAGTATGAGACAGTATAGCAATCAGCCCCAGCATTTT.

The CDR3 reads CASRLAGAYEQYF. The CDR3 DNA reads TGTGCCAGCAGGCTAGCGGGAGCCTACGAGCAGTACTTC. This chain connects TRBV28 to TRBJ2-7; TRBD2 agrees at 10 bases. This CDR3 contains 13 residues. Germline CDR1 MDHEN, CDR2 SYDVKM. V was clipped by 6 bases and J by 2 bases; unmatched bases: 1.

The gene calls are TRBV19 and TRBJ1-2, with TRBD1 matching 9 bases. This CDR3 is 16 amino acids long. The junction had 5 bases not matched to a gene; V was cut back by 3 bases and J by 0 bases. The germline gives CDR1 LNHDA, CDR2 SQIVND (reference sequence). The CDR3: CASSISGTGTNYGYTF. In DNA, the CDR3 is TGTGCCAGTAGTATCTCAGGGACAGGGACTAACTATGGCTACACCTTC.

The CDR3 reads CASSQTGALYGYTF. The CDR3 bases are TGCGCCAGCAGCCAGACAGGGGCTCTTTATGGCTACACCTTC. The chain uses TRBV4-3 and TRBJ1-2; 8 nucleotides agree with TRBD1. CDR1 and CDR2 from the germline V gene are LGHNA and YSLEER. V shed 3 bases and J 5 bases; nucleotides not matched to a gene: 5. The CDR3 sequence is 14 residues long.

CDR3 in amino acids: CASSRTLAGAGDEQFF. In DNA form, the CDR3 reads TGTGCCAGCTCACGGACATTAGCGGGGGCCGGGGATGAGCAGTTCTTC. This chain uses TRBV18 with TRBJ2-1, with 9 bases matching TRBD2. The CDR3 is made up of 16 amino acids. In germline, CDR1 is KGHSH, CDR2 LQKENI. The trim removed 4 bases at V and 8 bases at J, leaving 12 bases unmatched.

This sequence joins TRBV9 and TRBJ1-2; 11 bases are a match to TRBD1. The length of the CDR3 is 16 residues. Trimming at V came to 2 bases and at J to 6 bases, leaving 9 bases not matched to a gene. The germline CDR1 and CDR2 sequences are SGDLS and YYNGEE. The DNA for the CDR3 is TGTGCCAGCAGCGTGACCGGACAGGGGGCTGAGGATGGCTACACCTTC. Translation gives CASSVTGQGAEDGYTF. Full variable domain (outside the CDR3, taken from reference TRBV9 and TRBJ1-2): DSGVTQTPKHLITATGQRVTLRCSPRSGDLSVYWYQQSLDQGLQFLIQYYNGEERAKGNILERFSAQQFPDLHSELNLSSLELGDSALYFCASSVTGQGAEDGYTFGSGTRLTVV.

V is TRBV9 and J is TRBJ1-1; 7 nucleotides agree with TRBD1. The V gene's germline CDR1 is SGDLS and CDR2 YYNGEE. The CDR3 is made up of 13 amino acids. The V segment lost 4 bases and the J segment 3 bases; nucleotides outside the gene matches: 3. The DNA for the CDR3 is TGTGCCAGCAGCACGGGACAGCACACTGAAGCTTTCTTT. Protein sequence: CASSTGQHTEAFF.

The chain joins TRBV7-2 to TRBJ2-2; tentatively, D is TRBD1 (5 bases). The germline V gene encodes CDR1 SGHTA and CDR2 FQGNSA. The CDR3 extends over 15 amino acids. V shed 5 bases and J shed 5 bases, with 15 bases lying between them. CDR3 in DNA: TGTGCCAGCAGCCCGCAGTCAGGGAATACCGGGGAGCTGTTTTTT. It codes for CASSPQSGNTGELFF.